This TCR beta chain was captured by sequencing in a study of blood T cells in healthy people across ages. Each sample gave at least 6.5 million isolated PBMCs. Samples each had at least 5 micrograms of total RNA extracted. This CDR3 region has 14 residues. V lost 11 bases to trimming and J lost 4 bases; unmatched junction nucleotides: 11. A remark on this clonotype: Antigen: not known.

A second PCR, run for about 6 to 12 cycles, used a sample-barcoded 5' primer plus a J-beta primer mix. TCRdb redid the calling of the 5' RACE reads with MiXCR, one entry per CDR3 protein. Of some 1.5 million distinct CDR3 sequences listed, 35% to 45% are singletons. General observations from the study: PBMCs left unsorted prevented a conclusive naive versus antigen-experienced comparison.

This chain joins TRBV12-3 or TRBV12-4 and TRBJ1-1, with 9 bases identical to TRBD1. Sample: blood. The TCR originated in a woman aged 18 to 35 in good health. The CDR3 DNA sequence: TGTGCCGGCATCGGGGACAGGGCGAGCACTGAAGCTTTCTTT. It translates to CAGIGDRASTEAFF.